Each of the 2 T cell receptor beta chains below was sequenced from the same sample in a study of T cell changes during pregnancy in multiple sclerosis. Only in-frame clones appear in the TCRdb table, and some are missing; sequencing was by immunoSEQ multiplex PCR. The repertoire has about 76,000 clones, 93% of them found once; the top ten carry about 2.5%. This material consisted of peripheral blood, taken in the second trimester of pregnancy. The receptors were sampled from a female donor with multiple sclerosis, enrolled in a pregnancy study.

This sequence joins TRBV5-4 and TRBJ2-1; maybe TRBD1 (6 bases). The CDR3 is 15 amino acids. The germline V gene has CDR1 SGHNT and CDR2 YYREEE (reference sequence). The V and J ends lost 0 bases and 10 bases respectively, with 17 bases between them. CDR3 sequence reads: CASSLADRSVGEQFF. The CDR3 region has the DNA TGTGCCAGCAGCTTGGCAGACAGGTCCGTCGGCGAGCAGTTCTTC.

The genes are TRBV7-9 and TRBJ2-5; maybe TRBD2 (6 bases). V was cut by 5 bases and J by 5 bases, with 18 bases left in between. The CDR3 is 15 residues long. Per germline, CDR1 SEHNR and CDR2 FQNEAQ (reference sequence). The DNA for the CDR3 is TGTGCCAGCAGCCCCGTCGGGGGTATAGGCGAGACCCAGTACTTC. Translation: CASSPVGGIGETQYF. The entire variable domain, with the rest obtained from reference TRBV7-9 and TRBJ2-5, is as follows: DTGVSQNPRHKITKRGQNVTFRCDPISEHNRLYWYRQTLGQGPEFLTYFQNEAQLEKSRLLSDRFSAERPKGSFSTLEIQRTEQGDSAMYLCASSPVGGIGETQYFGPGTRLLVL.